The source of this TCR beta chain is a study of Tregs in tolerant kidney transplant recipients. Generated by immunoSEQ multiplex PCR, the TCRdb table keeps only in-frame clones and is missing some. The table shows approximately 11,000 clones, with about 93% occurring only once. This CDR3 spans 19 amino acids. Trimming took 3 bases from V and 3 from J, leaving 26 bases between them. CDR1 and CDR2 (germline): KGHSH, LQKENI. With regard to this clone: Its antigen is unidentified.

This receptor was taken from a human patient who received a combined kidney and bone marrow transplant. The genes are TRBV18 and TRBJ2-5; D remains ambiguous. The sample in question was Tregs from blood cultured with allogeneic cells, obtained before the transplant. Here the CDR3 DNA reads TGTGCCAGCTCACCTGCTATGAGACGGCGGCTCTTAAGGGAAGAGACCCAGTACTTC. Protein: CASSPAMRRRLLREETQYF.